The T cell receptor (beta chain) described here comes from a study of shared clonotypes between healthy human individuals. The study's findings and limits: Specimens sampled were limited to blood, with tissue repertoires likely differing. Lower generation probabilities were found for non-shared clonotypes than for those shared by all four donors.

Sequencing used immunoSEQ multiplex PCR; TCRdb keeps in-frame clones, though not all of them. The sample has 1.6 million or so clones, roughly 98.5% seen once. Nashville, Tennessee was home to all donors, who were Caucasian adults. Germline V gives CDR1 SQVTM, CDR2 ANQGSEA. This CDR3 region has 13 residues. After removal of 5 bases from V and 3 bases from J, the junction contained 6 bases not matched to a gene. On this clone itself: The antigen is unknown.

The clonotype comes from a man aged 25 to 40 in good health. This rearrangement joins TRBV29-1 to TRBJ2-7; 8 nucleotides agree with TRBD1. Sequencing used naive CD4+ T cells sorted from blood. As to subset: CD45RA+ positively selected. CDR3 sequence (DNA): TGCAGCGTTCAGGACAGGGATGACTACGAGCAGTACTTC. Encoded protein: CSVQDRDDYEQYF.